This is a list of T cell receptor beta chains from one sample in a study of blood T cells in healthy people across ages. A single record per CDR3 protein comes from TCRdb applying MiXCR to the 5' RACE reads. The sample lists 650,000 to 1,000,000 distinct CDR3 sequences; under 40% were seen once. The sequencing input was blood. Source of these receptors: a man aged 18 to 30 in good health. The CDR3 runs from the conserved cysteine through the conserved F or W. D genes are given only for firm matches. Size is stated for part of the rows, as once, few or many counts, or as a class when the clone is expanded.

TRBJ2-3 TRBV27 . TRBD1 CASSPGTGTTPDTQYF TGTGCCAGCAGTCCGGGGACAGGGACCACTCCGGATACGCAGTATTTT
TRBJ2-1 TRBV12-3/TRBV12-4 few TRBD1 CASSLDRSLDNEQFF TGTGCCAGCAGTTTGGACAGGAGCCTTGACAATGAGCAGTTCTTC
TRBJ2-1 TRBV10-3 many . CAISEAAGSEQFF TGTGCCATCAGTGAGGCGGCTGGGTCGGAGCAGTTCTTC
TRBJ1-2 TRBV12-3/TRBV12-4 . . CASSLEVSTDFLDGYTF TGTGCCAGCAGTTTAGAGGTTTCGACGGACTTTCTCGATGGCTACACCTTC
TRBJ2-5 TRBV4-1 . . CASSPRQRLAETQYF TGCGCCAGCAGCCCCCGACAGCGCCTTGCAGAGACCCAGTACTTC
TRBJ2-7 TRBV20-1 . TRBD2 CSAAGDRGSSYNEQYF TGCAGTGCCGCGGGGGACCGGGGGTCCTCCTACAATGAGCAGTACTTC
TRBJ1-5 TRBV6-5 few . CASSPSPRGDQPQHF TGTGCCAGCAGCCCCTCTCCGCGGGGAGATCAGCCCCAGCATTTT
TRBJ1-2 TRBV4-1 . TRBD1 CASSQRGPADGYTF TGCGCCAGCAGCCAAAGGGGGCCGGCGGATGGCTACACCTTC
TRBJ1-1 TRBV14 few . CASSRGMRNTEAFF TGTGCCAGCAGCCGAGGGATGAGGAACACTGAAGCTTTCTTT
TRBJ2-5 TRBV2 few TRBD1 CASSSTFDGTGHQETQYF TGTGCCAGCAGCTCCACCTTTGATGGGACAGGGCACCAAGAGACCCAGTACTTC
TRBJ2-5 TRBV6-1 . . CASSGRARTQYF TGTGCCAGCAGTGGCCGGGCGCGGACCCAGTACTTC
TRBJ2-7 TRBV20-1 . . CSARDPPRQEYEQYF TGCAGTGCTAGAGATCCCCCGAGACAGGAATACGAGCAGTACTTC
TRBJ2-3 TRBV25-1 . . CASGGGDTQYF TGTGCCAGTGGGGGAGGAGATACGCAGTATTTT
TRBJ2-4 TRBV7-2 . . CASSSARRATAKNIQYF TGTGCCAGCAGCTCAGCGCGAAGGGCGACGGCCAAAAACATTCAGTACTTC